This T cell receptor beta chain was retrieved from a study of identical twins. Each CDR3 protein gets one entry after TCRdb re-called the 5' RACE reads with MiXCR. The repertoire holds roughly 1,500,000 distinct CDR3 sequences, with around 29% as singletons. Trimming took 3 bases from V and 6 from J; bases not matched to a gene: 9. The CDR3 consists of 15 residues. Germline CDR1 and CDR2: SGHDT and YYEEEE. Study results and limitations: Fewer insertions marked abundant cord blood beta clonotypes; young adult naive trended weakly, memory not at all.

About this clonotype: What it binds is unknown.

Sequencing was performed on cord blood. The chain uses TRBV5-6 and TRBJ1-5; TRBD1 agrees at 7 bases. This TCR was sampled from a newborn girl in good health. CDR3 nucleotides: TGTGCCAGCAGCTGGGGCGGGACAGTCGGTCAGCCCCAGCATTTT. Protein sequence: CASSWGGTVGQPQHF.